These 28 T cell receptor beta chains share one sample of origin, sequenced in a study of identical twins. TCRdb fed the 5' RACE reads into MiXCR, producing one record per CDR3 protein. The sample carries hundreds of thousands of distinct CDR3 sequences, over 15% recorded once. The data also belong to a second study, concerning T cells expressing NK-cell markers.

Sequenced sample: PBMCs. The receptors were gathered from a woman younger than 30 in good health.

This clonotype occurred once. CDR3 nucleotides: TGTGCCAGCAGCTTATCTACTACAACAGATACGCAGTATTTT. It encodes CASSLSTTTDTQYF. The V call is TRBV11-2, the J call TRBJ2-3; D is undetermined. Trimming removed 2 bases at V and 3 bases at J, with 9 bases between. CDR3 size: 14 residues. CDR1 is SGHAT, CDR2 FQNNGV, per germline. The variable domain in full, completed from reference TRBV11-2 and TRBJ2-3, reads EAGVAQSPRYKIIEKRQSVAFWCNPISGHATLYWYQQILGQGPKLLIQFQNNGVVDDSQLPKDRFSAERLKGVDSTLKIQPAKLEDSAVYLCASSLSTTTDTQYFGPGTRLTVL.

This sequence joins TRBV5-4 and TRBJ2-1; 9 bases align to TRBD2. CDR3 size: 13 residues. With 4 bases clipped from V and 9 bases from J, the junction kept 5 bases outside the gene matches. Germline V gene data show CDR1 as SGHNT and CDR2 as YYREEE (reference sequence). CDR3 amino acids: CASSLLAGFEQFF. The DNA of the CDR3 is TGTGCCAGCAGCCTTCTAGCGGGGTTTGAGCAGTTCTTC.

This clonotype was detected only a few times. The chain uses TRBV5-6 and TRBJ2-7; tentative D call: TRBD2 (6 bases). The CDR3 is 14 amino acids. V lost 1 base and J 7 bases, leaving 15 bases between the germline ends. Germline-derived CDR1 and CDR2 are SGHDT and YYEEEE. This CDR3 is CASSLTGSGGEQYF. The CDR3 DNA reads TGTGCCAGCAGCTTGACCGGGTCAGGAGGGGAGCAGTACTTC.

Many counts were recorded for this clonotype. The CDR3 is CASSLLEREQFF. The CDR3 DNA reads TGTGCCAGCAGCTTACTTGAGCGGGAGCAGTTCTTC. The J gene is TRBJ2-1, the V gene TRBV7-9; tentatively, D is TRBD2 (5 bases). The CDR3 consists of 12 residues. V lost 2 bases to trimming and J lost 10 bases, with 9 bases between them. In germline, CDR1 is SEHNR, CDR2 FQNEAQ (reference sequence).

A few counts support this clonotype. V and J are TRBV5-1 and TRBJ2-7; the match to TRBD1 covers 8 bases. V was clipped by 6 bases and J by 5 bases; unmatched bases: 7. Germline V gives CDR1 SGHRS, CDR2 YFSETQ. This CDR3 has 13 amino acids. CDR3 nucleotide sequence: TGCGCCAGCACACCCAGGGGGCCGGACGAGCAGTACTTC. The encoded protein is CASTPRGPDEQYF.

The rearrangement joins TRBV2 to TRBJ2-7; TRBD1 matches at 9 bases. From germline, CDR1 is SNHLY and CDR2 FYNNEI. With 0 bases clipped from V and 2 bases from J, the junction kept 5 bases outside the gene matches. The CDR3 is 16 amino acids. The CDR3 loop is CASSEAGGQGAYEQYF. CDR3 coding DNA: TGTGCCAGCAGTGAAGCGGGGGGACAGGGTGCCTACGAGCAGTACTTC. Together with reference TRBV2 and TRBJ2-7, the CDR3 gives the full variable domain: EPEVTQTPSHQVTQMGQEVILRCVPISNHLYFYWYRQILGQKVEFLVSFYNNEISEKSEIFDDQFSVERPDGSNFTLKIRSTKLEDSAMYFCASSEAGGQGAYEQYFGPGTRLTVT.

The V gene is TRBV9, the J gene TRBJ1-6, with D perhaps matching TRBD1 (6 bases). From germline, CDR1 is SGDLS and CDR2 YYNGEE. The CDR3 runs 14 residues. Deletions cut 0 bases from V and 9 bases from J, with 10 bases between. The CDR3 spells CASSVVEGGSPLHF. The DNA of the CDR3 is TGTGCCAGCAGCGTAGTTGAAGGGGGTTCACCCCTCCACTTT.

The V call is TRBV12-3 or TRBV12-4, the J call TRBJ1-1; a weak D match, TRBD1 (6 bases). CDR3 length: 14 amino acids. V was pared by 6 bases and J by 1 base, with 12 bases between. CDR3 DNA: TGTGCCAGCAGGCCCGAGGGGGGGAACACTGAAGCTTTCTTT. This gives the protein CASRPEGGNTEAFF.

This chain uses TRBV5-1 with TRBJ2-1, with D hard to call. The germline V and J ends were trimmed by 3 bases and 6 bases, with 7 bases remaining between them. The CDR3 loop spans 12 amino acids. Germline V gene data show CDR1 as SGHRS and CDR2 as YFSETQ. The CDR3 sequence: CASSSLTNEQFF. In DNA form, the CDR3 reads TGCGCCAGCAGCTCCCTAACCAATGAGCAGTTCTTC.

Only a few counts were recorded for this clonotype. The gene calls are TRBV12-3 or TRBV12-4 and TRBJ2-5; D remains unclear. The CDR3 sequence is 13 residues long. Trimming cost V 7 bases and J 0 bases, with 9 bases left between them. CDR3 region: CASTVDYQETQYF. The CDR3 DNA reads TGTGCCAGCACTGTTGACTACCAAGAGACCCAGTACTTC.

This clonotype was seen more than once but under ten times. The chain recombines TRBV15 with TRBJ2-3; no clear D gene. Trimming cost V 7 bases and J 2 bases, with 7 bases left between them. This CDR3 region has 12 residues. The germline V gene encodes CDR1 LNHNV and CDR2 YYDKDF (reference sequence). The CDR3 region is CATKSYTDTQYF. DNA of the CDR3: TGTGCCACCAAATCTTACACAGATACGCAGTATTTT.

This clonotype showed up many times. The chain has TRBV5-6 and TRBJ2-5; D remains ambiguous. This CDR3 has 12 amino acids. The germline CDR1 and CDR2 sequences are SGHDT and YYEEEE. The V gene lost 2 bases and the J gene lost 2 bases, with 4 bases spanning the gap. In nucleotides, the CDR3 is TGTGCCAGCAGCTTCACTCAAGAGACCCAGTACTTC. The encoded protein is CASSFTQETQYF.

This clonotype was detected only a few times. The V and J genes are TRBV29-1 and TRBJ2-3, with 7 bases lining up with TRBD2. CDR1 and CDR2 (germline): SQVTM, ANQGSEA. J lost 4 bases, V lost 4 bases, and 2 bases had no gene match. CDR3 size: 12 residues. The CDR3 coding sequence is TGCAGCGTTGGTAGCGGGCCAGATACGCAGTATTTT. The encoded protein is CSVGSGPDTQYF.

This chain joins TRBV20-1 and TRBJ1-4; maybe TRBD1 (5 bases). CDR1 and CDR2 from the germline V gene are DFQATT and SNEGSKA (reference sequence). V was trimmed by 3 bases and J by 2 bases, leaving 16 bases between them. This CDR3 comprises 16 residues. CDR3 sequence: CSARPAGTRTNEKLFF. DNA for the CDR3: TGCAGTGCTAGGCCCGCGGGGACGAGGACTAATGAAAAACTGTTTTTT.

This clonotype was counted a few times. The chain recombines TRBV5-1 with TRBJ1-2; 11 bases fit TRBD1. Looked up from germline, CDR1 is SGHRS and CDR2 is YFSETQ. The CDR3 runs to 14 residues. V gave up 4 bases and J gave up 5 bases; unmatched junction bases: 4. Written as DNA, the CDR3 is TGCGCCAGCAGCCAGGGACAGGGGGGATATGGCTACACCTTC. Its translation: CASSQGQGGYGYTF.

This clonotype was observed a few times. The V call is TRBV6-5, the J call TRBJ1-2; 7 bases are shared with TRBD1. The CDR3 runs 18 residues. Losses at the gene ends were 0 bases for V and 6 bases for J; bases not matched to a gene: 16. Germline CDR1 MNHEY, CDR2 SVGAGI. The CDR3 nucleotides read TGTGCCAGCAGTTACTCAAGGGGGGGCGGGACAGCTACGGATGGCTACACCTTC. Its protein product is CASSYSRGGGTATDGYTF.

This clonotype has only a few counts. The rearrangement uses TRBV6-5 and TRBJ2-2; D is undetermined. Germline loops: CDR1 MNHEY, CDR2 SVGAGI. The CDR3 runs to 16 residues. Trimming removed 2 bases at V and 1 base at J, with 11 bases between. The CDR3 bases are TGTGCCAGCAGTTACCGCGGCCACCAGAACACCGGGGAGCTGTTTTTT. Its protein is CASSYRGHQNTGELFF.

This clonotype was recorded many times. This chain's CDR3 is CASSRTEGNTEAFF. CDR3 DNA sequence: TGTGCCAGCAGCAGGACAGAGGGGAACACTGAAGCTTTCTTT. The rearrangement links TRBV12-3 or TRBV12-4 to TRBJ1-1, with D possibly TRBD1 on 6 matching bases. The CDR3 runs to 14 residues. With 6 bases removed from V and 1 base from J, the gap between germline ends came to 12 bases.

V and J are TRBV20-1 and TRBJ2-5; no reliable D call. CDR3 size: 13 residues. V was cut by 2 bases and J by 3 bases, with 10 bases left in between. CDR1 is DFQATT and CDR2 is SNEGSKA in the germline V gene (reference sequence). The CDR3 loop reads CSARSGEKETQYF. Written as DNA, the CDR3 is TGCAGTGCTAGAAGTGGGGAAAAAGAGACCCAGTACTTC.

The table lists this clonotype with a few counts. The chain combines TRBV6-2 or TRBV6-3 with TRBJ1-2; D remains unclear. Germline loops: CDR1 MNHEY, CDR2 SVGEGT. Between the trimmed V and J ends, which lost 2 bases and 2 bases, there was a span of 9 bases. This CDR3 is 14 amino acids long. CDR3 protein: CASSYGKLNYGYTF. CDR3 nucleotides: TGTGCCAGCAGTTACGGCAAGTTGAACTATGGCTACACCTTC.

This clonotype was observed a few times. The chain links TRBV29-1 to TRBJ2-7, with a possible D match to TRBD1 (7 bases). V lost 7 bases to trimming and J lost 3 bases, with 19 bases between them. The CDR3 length is 14 residues. The V gene's germline CDR1 is SQVTM and CDR2 ANQGSEA. CDR3 DNA: TGCAGCGCATCCGACAGGGTCGGGGGCTACGAGCAGTACTTC. Translation gives CSASDRVGGYEQYF.

This chain connects TRBV20-1 to TRBJ1-5, with no clear D. The CDR3 totals 14 residues. V was trimmed by 0 bases and J by 6 bases, leaving 12 bases between them. The germline V gene encodes CDR1 DFQATT and CDR2 SNEGSKA (reference sequence). CDR3 region: CSARDRLATQPQHF. The CDR3 DNA sequence: TGCAGTGCTAGAGATCGCCTGGCTACTCAGCCCCAGCATTTT.

The genes are TRBV12-5 and TRBJ2-7; TRBD2 aligns across 12 bases. Germline V gene lookup returns CDR1 LGHNT and CDR2 FRNRAP. The CDR3 covers 18 residues. V lost 0 bases and J lost 4; bases outside the gene matches: 10. CDR3 nucleotide sequence: TGTGCTAGTGGTTTGGTACCGACTAGCGGGAGTCTCCCTTACGAGCAGTACTTC. Translated, it gives CASGLVPTSGSLPYEQYF.

Many counts were recorded for this clonotype. This chain joins TRBV4-3 and TRBJ2-3, with D maybe TRBD1 (5 bases). CDR3 length: 14 amino acids. V gave up 0 bases and J gave up 2 bases, with 6 bases separating them. In germline, CDR1 is LGHNA, CDR2 YSLEER. The CDR3 reads CASSQDRDTDTQYF. CDR3 bases: TGCGCCAGCAGCCAAGACAGGGACACAGATACGCAGTATTTT.

J is TRBJ1-2 and V is TRBV28; 11 bases agree with TRBD1. With V trimmed by 7 bases and J by 4 bases, 5 bases remained unmatched. CDR1 and CDR2 from the germline V gene are MDHEN and SYDVKM. This CDR3 comprises 14 residues. The CDR3 region is CASKGTGGGYGYTF. CDR3 DNA sequence: TGTGCCAGCAAAGGGACAGGGGGAGGCTATGGCTACACCTTC.

The chain carries TRBV4-1 and TRBJ1-3, with D tentatively TRBD1 (5 bases). Trimming pared 3 bases from V and 2 bases from J, leaving 11 bases between. Germline assignment: CDR1 MGHRA and CDR2 YSYEKL. This CDR3 comprises 15 residues. The CDR3 protein is CASSHPPGPGNTIYF. In DNA, the CDR3 is TGCGCCAGCAGCCACCCCCCGGGACCTGGAAACACCATATATTTT.

This clonotype was seen repeatedly, ten times or more. This chain connects TRBV12-3 or TRBV12-4 to TRBJ2-4, with D perhaps TRBD2 (5 bases). The CDR3 extends over 13 amino acids. V was clipped by 1 base and J by 6 bases, with 7 bases between them. CDR3: CASSLVGVNIQYF. The CDR3 nucleotides read TGTGCCAGCAGTTTAGTCGGGGTAAACATTCAGTACTTC.

The V call is TRBV7-8, the J call TRBJ2-4; 16 nucleotides line up with TRBD2. Germline values: CDR1 SGHVS, CDR2 FQNEAQ. The CDR3 spans 15 residues. The V segment lost 5 bases and the J segment 9 bases; nucleotides outside the gene matches: 4. Here the CDR3 reads CASSGTSGGGGIQYF. The CDR3 DNA reads TGTGCCAGCAGCGGGACTAGCGGGGGGGGTGGCATTCAGTACTTC.